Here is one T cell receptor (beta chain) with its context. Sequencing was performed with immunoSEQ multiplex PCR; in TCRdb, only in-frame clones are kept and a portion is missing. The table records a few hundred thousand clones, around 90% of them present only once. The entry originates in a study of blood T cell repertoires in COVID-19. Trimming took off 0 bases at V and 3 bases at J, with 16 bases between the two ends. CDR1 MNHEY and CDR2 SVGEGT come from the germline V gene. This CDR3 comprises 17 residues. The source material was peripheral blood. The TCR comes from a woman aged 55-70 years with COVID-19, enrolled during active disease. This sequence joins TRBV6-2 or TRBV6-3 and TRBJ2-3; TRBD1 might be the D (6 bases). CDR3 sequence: CASSYSRLAQGTDTQYF. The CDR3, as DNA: TGTGCCAGCAGTTACTCTCGCCTAGCCCAGGGGACAGATACGCAGTATTTT.